These T cell receptor beta chains were read from a single sample in a study of blood T cell repertoires in COVID-19. Profiling relied on immunoSEQ multiplex PCR, and the TCRdb table lists in-frame clones only, not all of them. Here the sample spans fewer than 200,000 clones, over 60% being singletons. The sample taken for sequencing was peripheral blood. These TCRs come from a woman in her 70s with acute or convalescent COVID-19. Both conserved end residues are part of each CDR3. Fields, in order: D gene, clone size, J gene, V gene, CDR3 DNA, CDR3 protein. The D gene is left open where the match is weak. Size is omitted from some rows. Given values are once, few, many or a class for expanded clones.

.,.,TRBJ2-3,TRBV5-1,TGCGCCAGCAGCTTGAAGGCTAGCGACACAGATACGCAGTATTTT,CASSLKASDTDTQYF
TRBD1,.,TRBJ1-1,TRBV5-1,TGCGCCAGCAGCATGAGTATAGGACAGGCGATCACTGAAGCTTTCTTT,CASSMSIGQAITEAFF
TRBD2,.,TRBJ2-5,TRBV3-1/TRBV3-2,TGTGCCAGCAGCCAGCGCCTAGGAGCGGGAGGGAGGATAGAGACCCAGTACTTC,CASSQRLGAGGRIETQYF
.,.,TRBJ2-6,TRBV4-2,TGTGCCAGCAGCCAAGCGAAAGCAGGGTTCTCTGGGGCCAACGTCCTGACTTTC,CASSQAKAGFSGANVLTF
.,.,TRBJ2-3,TRBV18,TGTGCCAGCTCGCCGGGACTGACTAGCACAGATACGCAGTATTTT,CASSPGLTSTDTQYF
TRBD1,.,TRBJ1-3,TRBV7-9,TGTGCCAGCAGCGCGACGGGACAGGGATCTGGAAACACCATATATTTT,CASSATGQGSGNTIYF
.,.,TRBJ2-7,TRBV5-5,TGTGCCAGCAGCTCGAAAGACCCGGGACTGGGCTACGAGCAGTACTTC,CASSSKDPGLGYEQYF
.,once,TRBJ2-5,TRBV18,TGTGCCAGCTCACCAATAGGGGTGGCGCTTCGGGAAGAGACCCAGTACTTC,CASSPIGVALREETQYF
.,.,TRBJ2-2,TRBV7-9,TGTGCCAGCATGCATGGAGCCCTCGGTGGGACCGGGGAGCTGTTTTTT,CASMHGALGGTGELFF
TRBD1,.,TRBJ2-2,TRBV4-1,TGCGCCAGCAGCCGGCAGGGGACAGACACCGGGGAGCTGTTTTTT,CASSRQGTDTGELFF
TRBD1,.,TRBJ1-5,TRBV5-5,TGTGCCAGCAGCTGGGACAGGGTCGATCAGCCCCAGCATTTT,CASSWDRVDQPQHF
TRBD2,.,TRBJ2-1,TRBV29-1,TGCAGCGTTGAAACCGGGACTAGCGGGAGGGAGGGTGAGCAGTTCTTC,CSVETGTSGREGEQFF
TRBD1,.,TRBJ1-1,TRBV30,TGTGCCTTCAGACAGGGGGCGGTTATGGCTGAAGCTTTCTTT,CAFRQGAVMAEAFF
TRBD2,.,TRBJ2-1,TRBV5-1,TGCGCCAGCAGCTTACTAGCGGGCAACAATGAGCAGTTCTTC,CASSLLAGNNEQFF
.,.,TRBJ2-1,TRBV3-1/TRBV3-2,TGTGCCAGCAGCGACACACTAGCCACTTTTGAAGAGCAGTTCTTC,CASSDTLATFEEQFF
.,.,TRBJ2-1,TRBV27,TGTGCCAGCAGTTTGCAGGATGTTGCGAGTTACAATGAGCAGTTCTTC,CASSLQDVASYNEQFF
TRBD2,.,TRBJ2-3,TRBV12-3/TRBV12-4,TGTGCCAGCGCTGGGGGGGAGGCAGATACGCAGTATTTT,CASAGGEADTQYF
TRBD1,.,TRBJ2-2,TRBV19,TGTGCCAGTAGGGCGCGGCAGGGGGCGCGGGACACCGGGGAGCTGTTTTTT,CASRARQGARDTGELFF
.,.,TRBJ2-5,TRBV21-1,TGTGCCAGCAGCAAGGAGGGACAGACCCAAGAGACCCAGTACTTC,CASSKEGQTQETQYF
TRBD2,.,TRBJ2-1,TRBV29-1,TGCAGCGACGCGGGACTAGCTGGCAATGAGCAGTTCTTC,CSDAGLAGNEQFF
.,.,TRBJ2-1,TRBV24-1,TGTGCCACCAGTGATGGTGGGGCCAATTACAATGAGCAGTTCTTC,CATSDGGANYNEQFF
.,.,TRBJ2-7,TRBV27,TGTGCCAGCAGTTCCTTATCCCGGGGCTACGAGCAGTACTTC,CASSSLSRGYEQYF
TRBD1,.,TRBJ2-2,TRBV4-2,TGTGCCAGCAGCCAAGACTCGAGGGGGCGTTTTCCCGGGGAGCTGTTTTTT,CASSQDSRGRFPGELFF
.,.,TRBJ2-7,TRBV30,TGTGCCTCCCCACCCTTAGGTTGCGAGGACTGCGAGCAGTACTTC,CASPPLGCEDCEQYF
TRBD1,few,TRBJ1-5,TRBV2,TGTGCCAGCAGTCCTTGGACAGGTTTGAGGGATCAGCCCCAGCATTTT,CASSPWTGLRDQPQHF
TRBD2,.,TRBJ2-1,TRBV6-1,TGTGCCAGCAGTGGGCCGGGACTAGCGGGAGCTTCGTACAATGAGCAGTTCTTC,CASSGPGLAGASYNEQFF
.,.,TRBJ2-3,TRBV5-1,TGCGCCAGCAGCTTCGAGGGAGGAAGGACAGATACGCAGTATTTT,CASSFEGGRTDTQYF
.,.,TRBJ2-1,TRBV30,TGTGCCTTTTCGCCTTCGGGCTCCTACAATGAGCAGTTCTTC,CAFSPSGSYNEQFF
TRBD1,once,TRBJ2-1,TRBV2,TGTGCCAGCAGTGGGCAGGGGGCGCGGGTACTCTTC,CASSGQGARVLF
.,.,TRBJ1-3,TRBV5-4,TGTGCCAGCAGCTTGGCAGGTCCAAACACCATATATTTT,CASSLAGPNTIYF
TRBD2,.,TRBJ2-3,TRBV20-1,TGCAGTGCTAGTACTAGCGGGGGGGGCACAGATACGCAGTATTTT,CSASTSGGGTDTQYF
TRBD1,.,TRBJ1-1,TRBV5-1,TGCGCCAGCAGCTTGGGGGGACAGGGGGCGAGGACTGAAGCTTTCTTT,CASSLGGQGARTEAFF
.,.,TRBJ2-7,TRBV29-1,TGCAGCGTGCAGGACAGTACCTACGAGCAGTACTTC,CSVQDSTYEQYF
.,.,TRBJ1-3,TRBV9,TGTGCCAGCAGCGCCGGGACAAACTCTGGAAACACCATATATTTT,CASSAGTNSGNTIYF
TRBD1,.,TRBJ2-7,TRBV20-1,TGCAGTGCGGGACAGTCCTACGAGCAGTACTTC,CSAGQSYEQYF
.,.,TRBJ1-3,TRBV5-1,TGCGCCAGCACAGGGTCCGGAAACACCATATATTTT,CASTGSGNTIYF
.,.,TRBJ2-1,TRBV10-2,TGCGCCAGCAGTGAGTTGTCGGTTTCCTACAATGAGCAGTTCTTC,CASSELSVSYNEQFF
.,few,TRBJ1-1,TRBV10-3,TGTGCCATCAGGCCCAAGGGGCCGGGCACTGAAGCTTTCTTT,CAIRPKGPGTEAFF
TRBD1,.,TRBJ1-1,TRBV15,TGTGCCACCAGCAGTGGACAGGGTAGAGTCACTGAAGCTTTCTTT,CATSSGQGRVTEAFF
TRBD1,.,TRBJ2-5,TRBV7-7,TGTGCCAGCAGCTTAACAGGGGGTCAAGAGACCCAGTACTTC,CASSLTGGQETQYF
.,.,TRBJ1-1,TRBV29-1,TGCAGCGTCCCTGGAATTGGCGGGGGGAACACTGAAGCTTTCTTT,CSVPGIGGGNTEAFF
.,few,TRBJ2-2,TRBV3-1/TRBV3-2,TGTGCCAGCAGCCAACCAGCGGTGGGAGTCACCGGGGAGCTGTTTTTT,CASSQPAVGVTGELFF
TRBD1,.,TRBJ1-2,TRBV28,TGTGCCAGCAGGCCCGCAGGGGGCAGGGACTATGGCTACACCTTC,CASRPAGGRDYGYTF
.,.,TRBJ1-5,TRBV20-1,TGCAGTGCTAGTCCCGGTAGCAATCAGCCCCAGCATTTT,CSASPGSNQPQHF
.,few,TRBJ2-3,TRBV28,TGTGCCAGCAGCACCCAGCAGGGTGTCGACACAGATACGCAGTATTTT,CASSTQQGVDTDTQYF
.,.,TRBJ1-5,TRBV15,TGTGCCACCAGCATCGCCCAGGGTAGCAATCAGCCCCAGCATTTT,CATSIAQGSNQPQHF
TRBD2,.,TRBJ2-1,TRBV29-1,TGCAGCGTTGTACTAGCGGTATACAATGAGCAGTTCTTC,CSVVLAVYNEQFF
.,.,TRBJ2-3,TRBV24-1,TGTGCCACCAGTGCAGCGTCAGATACGCAGTATTTT,CATSAASDTQYF
.,few,TRBJ2-7,TRBV5-6,TGTGCCAGCAGCGCCGGGACTCTTACCTACGAGCAGTACTTC,CASSAGTLTYEQYF
.,.,TRBJ2-1,TRBV19,TGTGCCAGTAGCTTCGGCGGGACGTACAATGAGCAGTTCTTC,CASSFGGTYNEQFF
TRBD1,once,TRBJ2-5,TRBV5-4,TGTGCCAGCAGCGCTCCACCCAGGGGGGAGACCCAGTACTTC,CASSAPPRGETQYF
TRBD2,once,TRBJ2-1,TRBV7-3,TGTGCCAGCAGCTTACTGAGCGGGAGCTCCTACAATGAGCAGTTCTTC,CASSLLSGSSYNEQFF
.,.,TRBJ2-2,TRBV7-3,TGTGCCAGCAGCTTAATCCCCCGCACCGGGGAGCTGTTTTTT,CASSLIPRTGELFF
.,few,TRBJ2-2,TRBV19,TGTGCCAGTAGTTATCGGTACACCGGGGAGCTGTTTTTT,CASSYRYTGELFF
TRBD2,few,TRBJ2-2,TRBV7-2,TGTGCCAGCACCCAAAGAGGTCTAGCGGGAGGGTACACCGGGGAGCTGTTTTTT,CASTQRGLAGGYTGELFF
TRBD1,.,TRBJ2-1,TRBV30,TGTGCCTGGATGGGGCAGGGGGCGGCCGCCTCCTACAATGAGCAGTTCTTC,CAWMGQGAAASYNEQFF
.,.,TRBJ2-1,TRBV19,TGTGCCAGTGTAATGACTGCAAGCTCCTACAATGAGCAGTTCTTC,CASVMTASSYNEQFF